The 22 T cell receptor beta chains below were found in one sample sequenced in a study of blood T cells in healthy people across ages. A sample-barcoded 5' primer and a J-beta primer mix were used in a second PCR of roughly 6 to 11 cycles. TCRdb reanalysed the 5' RACE reads using MiXCR and keeps one entry per CDR3 protein. Of more than 800,000 distinct CDR3 sequences detected, 25% to 30% appear once; the ten largest clones hold approximately 15%. Input material: blood. The receptors were gathered from a woman of 80 years or more in good health.

The rearrangement links TRBV6-6 to TRBJ2-1, with TRBD1 matching 8 bases. V lost 6 bases to trimming and J lost 3 bases; unmatched junction nucleotides: 4. The CDR3 has 14 residues. Germline assignment: CDR1 MNHNY and CDR2 SVGAGI (reference sequence). The CDR3 region is CASSRDRFYNEQFF. CDR3 in DNA: TGTGCCAGCAGCCGGGACAGGTTCTACAATGAGCAGTTCTTC.

Note on this clonotype: A much larger clone lies one base from this, so it may be a read error. The gene calls are TRBV5-1 and TRBJ2-1; TRBD2 matches 8 bases. From germline, CDR1 is SGHRS and CDR2 YFSETQ. CDR3 length equals 13 residues. V trimming: 5 bases; J trimming: 8 bases; junction bases outside the gene matches: 6. CDR3 residues: CASRPGTSDEQFF. The DNA for the CDR3 is TGCGCCAGCAGGCCCGGGACTAGTGATGAGCAGTTCTTC. The complete variable domain, with remaining parts taken from reference TRBV5-1 and TRBJ2-1, reads KAGVTQTPRYLIKTRGQQVTLSCSPISGHRSVSWYQQTPGQGLQFLFEYFSETQRNKGNFPGRFSGRQFSNSRSEMNVSTLELGDSALYLCASRPGTSDEQFFGPGTRLTVL.

V is TRBV4-1 and J is TRBJ2-4; D ambiguous. Germline V gene data show CDR1 as MGHRA and CDR2 as YSYEKL. The CDR3 sequence is 14 residues long. The ends were cut back, 0 bases at V and 6 bases at J, with 9 bases in the middle. The CDR3 bases are TGCGCCAGCAGCCAAGATCTTGTCAGAAACATTCAGTACTTC. Translation: CASSQDLVRNIQYF.

The rearrangement joins TRBV20-1 to TRBJ2-3; TRBD2 agrees at 13 bases. The ends lost 6 bases at V and 6 bases at J; junction bases unmatched: 12. Germline V lookup: CDR1 DFQATT, CDR2 SNEGSKA (reference sequence). This CDR3 has 16 residues. The CDR3 loop reads CSAWTSGSAYDDTQYF. As DNA, the CDR3 is TGCAGTGCCTGGACTAGCGGGAGTGCCTATGATGATACGCAGTATTTT.

As regards this clonotype: This may be a read error: a much more frequent sequence differs by one nucleotide. V and J are TRBV20-1 and TRBJ1-4, with D unresolved. Looked up from germline, CDR1 is DFQATT and CDR2 is SNEGSKA (reference sequence). The CDR3 length is 14 residues. The CDR3: CSASQDATNEKRFF. CDR3 bases: TGCAGTGCTAGCCAAGATGCAACTAATGAAAAACGGTTTTTT.

This clonotype was counted a few times. The CDR3 DNA reads as TGTGCCAGCAGCTTAAGGGGGGGCGGTACGCAGTATTTT. As protein: CASSLRGGGTQYF. This rearrangement joins TRBV7-8 to TRBJ2-3, with D perhaps matching TRBD2 (7 bases). CDR3 length: 13 amino acids. The ends were cut back, 2 bases at V and 8 bases at J, with 11 bases in the middle. In germline, CDR1 is SGHVS, CDR2 FQNEAQ.

Comments on this clonotype: This may come from a read error, since a much larger clone is one base off. The chain employs TRBV20-1 and TRBJ2-7; D not resolved. The CDR3 spans 12 residues. V lost 6 bases and J 7 bases, leaving 16 bases between the germline ends. CDR1 and CDR2 from the germline V gene are DFQATT and SNEGSKA (reference sequence). The CDR3 nucleotides are TGCAGTGCCCCGGCGGACCTCAATGAGCAGTACTTC. It specifies CSAPADLNEQYF.

The chain has TRBV6-6 and TRBJ2-3; 11 bases map to TRBD2. CDR1 and CDR2 (germline): MNHNY, SVGAGI (reference sequence). The CDR3 runs to 17 residues. J was trimmed by 0 bases and V by 2 bases; bases with no gene match: 4. CDR3 sequence (DNA): TGTGCCAGCAGTTACGCTAGCGGGGGGACTAGCACAGATACGCAGTATTTT. Translated, it gives CASSYASGGTSTDTQYF.

The V call is TRBV2, the J call TRBJ2-1; D uncertain. The CDR3 extends over 13 amino acids. Trimming cost V 7 bases and J 2 bases, with 9 bases left between them. Germline loops: CDR1 SNHLY, CDR2 FYNNEI. CDR3 nucleotides: TGTGCCAGCACCGACCGGGCCTACAATGAGCAGTTCTTC. This codes for CASTDRAYNEQFF.

The chain carries TRBV12-5 and TRBJ1-4; D unclear. Trimming removed 2 bases at V and 16 bases at J, with 29 bases between. This CDR3 contains 17 residues. CDR1 and CDR2 from the germline V gene are LGHNT and FRNRAP. CDR3: CASGLKGGLSTNEIQFF. CDR3 sequence (DNA): TGTGCTAGTGGTTTGAAAGGAGGTCTTTCAACTAACGAAATACAGTTTTTT.

Of note for this clonotype: One base away lies a much larger clone, so this may be a sequencing read error. The rearrangement uses TRBV20-1 and TRBJ2-1; D is tentatively TRBD1 or TRBD2 (6 bases each). Germline CDR1 reads DFQATT; CDR2 reads SNEGSKA (reference sequence). V was cut by 5 bases and J by 4 bases, with 18 bases left in between. CDR3 length equals 15 residues. CDR3: CSAPLPGDSYNEQFF. DNA of the CDR3: TGCAGTGCTCCACTCCCAGGGGACTCTTACAATGAGCAGTTCTTC.

In its sample, this clonotype was seen many times. This sequence joins TRBV15 and TRBJ1-2; the D is unclear. Trimming took off 5 bases at V and 0 bases at J, with 16 bases between the two ends. The length of the CDR3 is 16 residues. Germline assignment: CDR1 LNHNV and CDR2 YYDKDF (reference sequence). The CDR3 is CATSWGLQGPNYGYTF. CDR3 in DNA: TGTGCCACCAGCTGGGGATTACAAGGACCTAACTATGGCTACACCTTC.

This clonotype showed up many times. This rearrangement joins TRBV6-1 to TRBJ2-5, with 7 bases matching TRBD2. The CDR3 is 15 amino acids. Looked up from germline, CDR1 is MNHNS and CDR2 is SASEGT. Unmatched junction bases numbered 12, after V lost 6 bases and J lost 5 bases. The CDR3 DNA is TGTGCCAGCAGCGGGGGGACGACGGCCCTGGAGACCCAGTACTTC. Translating it yields CASSGGTTALETQYF.

Note on this clonotype: This may arise from a read error, as a much more abundant clone is one base away. This chain uses TRBV5-1 with TRBJ2-5; D unclear. Germline CDR1 reads SGHRS; CDR2 reads YFSETQ. The CDR3 spans 14 residues. For the CDR3, the DNA is TGCGCCAGCGGCTTGACGTCAATACAAGAGACCCAGTACTTC. Its protein is CASGLTSIQETQYF. Filled out from reference TRBV5-1 and TRBJ2-5, the complete variable domain reads KAGVTQTPRYLIKTRGQQVTLSCSPISGHRSVSWYQQTPGQGLQFLFEYFSETQRNKGNFPGRFSGRQFSNSRSEMNVSTLELGDSALYLCASGLTSIQETQYFGPGTRLLVL.

The V and J genes are TRBV12-3 or TRBV12-4 and TRBJ2-1, with 9 bases fitting TRBD1. The CDR3 has 15 residues. Trimming at V came to 5 bases and at J to 7 bases, leaving 9 bases not matched to a gene. CDR3 residues: CASSPRPGQGNEQFF. CDR3 DNA sequence: TGTGCCAGCAGTCCGCGTCCGGGACAGGGAAATGAGCAGTTCTTC.

This chain joins TRBV6-6 and TRBJ1-5; 9 bases are shared with TRBD1. CDR3 length: 15 residues. CDR1 is MNHNY and CDR2 is SVGAGI in the germline V gene (reference sequence). V dropped 6 bases and J dropped 4; count of bases not matched to a gene: 7. The CDR3 DNA is TGTGCCAGCAGGGTACAGGGGGCCTCGAATCAGCCCCAGCATTTT. As protein: CASRVQGASNQPQHF.

Concerning this clonotype itself: A single base separates this from a much larger clone, so it may be a read error. Written as DNA, the CDR3 is TGCAGCGTTGACCGATTAGACAGCGCTAATTATGGCTACACCTTC. Translated, it gives CSVDRLDSANYGYTF. The chain is built from TRBV29-1 and TRBJ1-2; D perhaps matches TRBD1 (5 bases). Germline CDR1 is SQVTM and CDR2 is ANQGSEA. This CDR3 region has 15 residues.

Regarding this clonotype: A much larger clone lies one base from this, so it may be a read error. This chain uses TRBV5-1 with TRBJ2-3; D gene ambiguous. Looked up from germline, CDR1 is SGHRS and CDR2 is YFSETQ. Trimming took 3 bases from V and 2 from J, leaving 10 bases between them. CDR3 size: 14 residues. The CDR3 coding sequence is TGCGCCAGCAGCTGGATGTCGATCACAGATACGCAGTATTTT. The encoded protein is CASSWMSITDTQYF.

This clonotype has a count of ten or more. The V gene is TRBV16, the J gene TRBJ2-1, with TRBD2 matching 8 bases. J lost 15 bases, V lost 6 bases, and 16 bases had no gene match. The CDR3 sequence is 14 residues long. The V gene's germline CDR1 is KGHSY and CDR2 FQNENV. The CDR3 spells CASRLRDGGVSPFF. CDR3 nucleotides: TGTGCCAGCAGACTCCGAGACGGGGGGGTTAGTCCGTTCTTC. Full variable domain (rest looked up from reference TRBV16 and TRBJ2-1): GEEVAQTPKHLVRGEGQKAKLYCAPIKGHSYVFWYQQVLKNEFKFLISFQNENVFDETGMPKERFSAKCLPNSPCSLEIQATKLEDSAVYFCASRLRDGGVSPFFGPGTRLTVL.

This clonotype was counted many times. V and J are TRBV12-3 or TRBV12-4 and TRBJ2-7; 7 nucleotides align to TRBD2. The CDR3 consists of 13 residues. The V segment lost 2 bases and the J segment 2 bases; nucleotides outside the gene matches: 0. The CDR3 nucleotides are TGTGCCAGCAGTTTACGGGAGGCCTACGAGCAGTACTTC. Amino acid sequence: CASSLREAYEQYF.

This clonotype has a handful of counts. V and J are TRBV10-3 and TRBJ1-5, with D possibly matching TRBD1 (5 bases). Trimming removed 3 bases from V and 2 bases from J, with 11 bases in between. The CDR3 length is 15 residues. CDR1 is ENHRY, CDR2 SYGVKD, per germline. The CDR3 DNA reads TGTGCCATCAGTGATCAGGCCAGGGGCAATCAGCCCCAGCATTTT. Its translation: CAISDQARGNQPQHF.

The chain uses TRBV2 and TRBJ1-6, with TRBD1 as a possible D gene (6 bases). This CDR3 region has 15 residues. Germline V lookup: CDR1 SNHLY, CDR2 FYNNEI. Trimming pared 7 bases from V and 2 bases from J, leaving 12 bases between. CDR3 in DNA: TGTGCCAGCATGCAGGGGTGGACCTATAATTCACCCCTCCACTTT. This gives the protein CASMQGWTYNSPLHF.